Presented here are 22 T cell receptor beta chains from one specimen sequenced in a study of shared clonotypes between healthy human individuals. Sequencing used immunoSEQ multiplex PCR; TCRdb keeps in-frame clones, though not all of them. The sample carries hundreds of thousands of clones, more than 60% recorded once. Specimen: memory CD4+ T cells sorted from blood. Specified subset: CD45RA-negative fraction. These TCRs come from a young man in good health.

This clone was detected once. The genes are TRBV7-2 and TRBJ2-3; 8 bases map to TRBD2. The CDR3 loop spans 15 amino acids. Looked up from germline, CDR1 is SGHTA and CDR2 is FQGNSA. V lost 8 bases and J lost 2; bases outside the gene matches: 9. The CDR3 DNA is TGTGCCAGCGATACTAGCGGCATACCCACAGATACGCAGTATTTT. Translating gives CASDTSGIPTDTQYF.

This clone showed up just once. The V gene is TRBV10-2, the J gene TRBJ2-3; no reliable D call. CDR1 and CDR2 (germline): WSHSY, SAAADI. The V end was cut by 6 bases, the J end by 6 bases, with 13 bases between. CDR3 length: 13 residues. The CDR3 sequence is CASRGLGVDTQYF. CDR3 DNA sequence: TGCGCCAGCAGGGGCTTAGGAGTCGATACGCAGTATTTT.

This chain joins TRBV7-2 and TRBJ2-3; TRBD2 matches at 10 bases. Germline CDR1 SGHTA, CDR2 FQGNSA. This CDR3 spans 18 amino acids. V lost 5 bases and J lost 0; bases outside the gene matches: 11. This chain's CDR3 is CASSRRRTSGTSTDTQYF. The CDR3 coding sequence is TGTGCCAGCAGCCGCCGCCGGACTAGCGGAACTAGCACAGATACGCAGTATTTT.

This rearrangement joins TRBV10-3 to TRBJ2-7, with a tentative D call TRBD1 (6 bases). The CDR3 spans 14 residues. V was pared by 6 bases and J by 2 bases, with 14 bases between. Germline assignment: CDR1 ENHRY and CDR2 SYGVKD. The CDR3 here is CAIRETGQTYEQYF. The CDR3 DNA follows: TGTGCCATCAGGGAGACAGGCCAAACCTACGAGCAGTACTTC.

The chain employs TRBV4-3 and TRBJ2-1, with TRBD1 identical over 8 bases. This CDR3 has 14 amino acids. CDR1 and CDR2 (germline): LGHNA, YSLEER. Unmatched junction bases numbered 5, after V lost 1 base and J lost 9 bases. The CDR3 spells CASSQVRGTGEQFF. The CDR3 nucleotides read TGCGCCAGCAGCCAAGTCAGGGGGACAGGTGAGCAGTTCTTC.

The chain is built from TRBV13 and TRBJ2-1, with a tentative D call TRBD2 (6 bases). The germline V and J ends were trimmed by 1 base and 4 bases, with 20 bases remaining between them. The CDR3 runs to 18 residues. From germline, CDR1 is PRHDT and CDR2 FYEKMQ (reference sequence). As DNA, the CDR3 is TGTGCCAGCAGCTTAGTAGTGGGACCCGGGACTGCATACAATGAGCAGTTCTTC. It is translated as CASSLVVGPGTAYNEQFF.

This clone has ten or more counts. For the CDR3, the DNA is TGTGCCACCAGCAGAGACTGGGCCACAGACAACTATGGCTACACCTTC. It encodes CATSRDWATDNYGYTF. This rearrangement joins TRBV15 to TRBJ1-2; no clear D. The CDR3 loop spans 16 amino acids. Per germline, CDR1 LNHNV and CDR2 YYDKDF (reference sequence). The V gene lost 0 bases and the J gene lost 2 bases, with 13 bases spanning the gap.

The genes are TRBV2 and TRBJ1-2, with no clear D. This CDR3 region has 11 residues. The V gene's germline CDR1 is SNHLY and CDR2 FYNNEI. The V gene lost 6 bases and the J gene lost 14 bases, with 16 bases spanning the gap. The CDR3 DNA reads TGTGCCAGCAGGGTGGACTCCGTCAGGACCTTC. This gives the protein CASRVDSVRTF.

V is TRBV27 and J is TRBJ1-2, with TRBD1 identical over 10 bases. V lost 6 bases, J lost 5 bases, and 6 bases stayed unmatched. The CDR3 spans 14 residues. CDR1 is MNHEY and CDR2 is SMNVEV in the germline V gene (reference sequence). This chain's CDR3 is CASRETGGPYGYTF. The CDR3 bases are TGTGCCAGCAGAGAGACAGGGGGCCCGTATGGCTACACCTTC.

This chain joins TRBV6-1 and TRBJ2-5; D not certain. Looked up from germline, CDR1 is MNHNS and CDR2 is SASEGT. V dropped 1 base and J dropped 3 bases, with 3 bases sitting between them. The CDR3 sequence is 12 residues long. CDR3 in DNA: TGTGCCAGCAGTGAAGGGGAAGAGACCCAGTACTTC. This codes for CASSEGEETQYF.

With respect to this clone: This CDR3 is also generated by other DNA sequences in the sample. The chain couples TRBV25-1 to TRBJ1-1; TRBD1 might be the D (5 bases). There are 13 residues in the CDR3. Trimming cost V 7 bases and J 4 bases, with 13 bases left between them. Germline V lookup: CDR1 MGHDK, CDR2 SYGVNS. DNA of the CDR3: TGTGCCAGCACCTTTTCAGGGTCCACTGAAGCTTTCTTT. As protein: CASTFSGSTEAFF.

The chain recombines TRBV5-4 with TRBJ1-2; no clear D. The V gene's germline CDR1 is SGHNT and CDR2 YYREEE (reference sequence). The CDR3 loop spans 14 amino acids. The V end was cut by 2 bases, the J end by 2 bases, with 10 bases between. CDR3 sequence reads: CASSLISENYGYTF. The CDR3 coding sequence is TGTGCCAGCAGCTTAATATCAGAAAACTATGGCTACACCTTC.

This clone was picked up many times. This chain connects TRBV2 to TRBJ1-3; D ambiguous. Trimming removed 7 bases at V and 2 bases at J, with 6 bases between. CDR1 SNHLY and CDR2 FYNNEI come from the germline V gene. This CDR3 spans 12 amino acids. CDR3 sequence reads: CASIKTGNTIYF. In DNA, the CDR3 is TGTGCCAGCATAAAAACTGGAAACACCATATATTTT. Using reference TRBV2 and TRBJ1-3 for the parts outside the CDR3, the full variable domain is EPEVTQTPSHQVTQMGQEVILRCVPISNHLYFYWYRQILGQKVEFLVSFYNNEISEKSEIFDDQFSVERPDGSNFTLKIRSTKLEDSAMYFCASIKTGNTIYFGEGSWLTVV.

J is TRBJ1-1 and V is TRBV6-5, with D unclear. V lost 5 bases to trimming and J lost 1 base, with 8 bases between them. The CDR3 is 13 residues long. Germline loops: CDR1 MNHEY, CDR2 SVGAGI. The CDR3 coding sequence is TGTGCCAGCAGTAGCCGCCCGAACACTGAAGCTTTCTTT. It codes for CASSSRPNTEAFF.

This clone showed up just once. The V call is TRBV6-5, the J call TRBJ2-5; tentatively, D is TRBD1 (6 bases). CDR1 MNHEY and CDR2 SVGAGI come from the germline V gene. V gave up 6 bases and J gave up 5 bases, with 16 bases separating them. The CDR3 has 14 residues. This CDR3 is CASRQTGVRETQYF. The CDR3 bases are TGTGCCAGCAGACAGACAGGCGTCCGGGAGACCCAGTACTTC.

This rearrangement joins TRBV7-6 to TRBJ2-7; perhaps D is TRBD1 or TRBD2 (5 bases each). This CDR3 comprises 14 residues. The germline V and J ends were trimmed by 4 bases and 2 bases, with 12 bases remaining between them. Germline CDR1 and CDR2: SGHVS and FNYEAQ. CDR3: CASSSGPSPYEQYF. CDR3 nucleotide sequence: TGTGCCAGCAGCTCGGGGCCCTCCCCCTACGAGCAGTACTTC. The full variable domain, its missing parts supplied by reference TRBV7-6 and TRBJ2-7, is GAGVSQSPRYKVTKRGQDVALRCDPISGHVSLYWYRQALGQGPEFLTYFNYEAQQDKSGLPNDRFSAERPEGSISTLTIQRTEQRDSAMYRCASSSGPSPYEQYFGPGTRLTVT.

The table lists this clone with many counts. The same CDR3 arises from other DNA sequences in this sample as well. The chain uses TRBV5-5 and TRBJ2-2; perhaps TRBD1 as D (5 bases). This CDR3 is 16 amino acids long. CDR1 and CDR2 (germline): SGHKS, YYEKEE (reference sequence). V lost 0 bases and J lost 2, with 11 bases in between. The CDR3 reads CASSLDPRVNTGELFF. As DNA, the CDR3 is TGTGCCAGCAGCTTGGACCCCAGGGTTAACACCGGGGAGCTGTTTTTT.

This chain links TRBV7-8 with TRBJ1-1, with D unclear. Germline lookup yields CDR1 SGHVS and CDR2 FQNEAQ. The CDR3 has 17 amino acids. Deletions cut 2 bases from V and 1 base from J, with 17 bases between. This CDR3 reads CASSLSWQQEENTEAFF. The CDR3 DNA sequence: TGTGCCAGCAGCTTATCCTGGCAGCAGGAGGAGAACACTGAAGCTTTCTTT.

V is TRBV7-9 and J is TRBJ2-5, with 14 bases that match TRBD2. Germline V gene data show CDR1 as SEHNR and CDR2 as FQNEAQ (reference sequence). This CDR3 has 18 amino acids. Germline trimming cut 4 bases from V and 5 bases from J; bases unmatched to any gene: 12. The CDR3 DNA follows: TGTGCCAGCAGCTCAGGAACCGGGACTAGCGGGAGTCGGGAGACCCAGTACTTC. This translates into CASSSGTGTSGSRETQYF.

This clone came up a few times. This rearrangement joins TRBV20-1 to TRBJ2-1; the D is unclear. The CDR3 has 11 amino acids. The germline V gene has CDR1 DFQATT and CDR2 SNEGSKA (reference sequence). Trimming took off 5 bases at V and 12 bases at J, with 14 bases between the two ends. CDR3 loop: CSASDRPGQFF. Written as DNA, the CDR3 is TGCAGTGCTTCTGACCGACCGGGGCAGTTCTTC.

The gene calls are TRBV10-2 and TRBJ2-3; a weak D match, TRBD2 (5 bases). CDR3 length equals 14 residues. CDR1 and CDR2 (germline): WSHSY, SAAADI. The germline V and J ends were trimmed by 7 bases and 2 bases, with 13 bases remaining between them. The CDR3 coding sequence is TGCGCCAGCAAGGAGGAAACGGACACAGATACGCAGTATTTT. Translating gives CASKEETDTDTQYF.

Only a few counts were recorded for this clone. The gene calls are TRBV10-3 and TRBJ2-1; 7 bases map to TRBD1. Unmatched junction bases numbered 8, after V lost 3 bases and J lost 0 bases. This CDR3 has 17 amino acids. From germline, CDR1 is ENHRY and CDR2 SYGVKD. Here the CDR3 DNA reads TGTGCCATCAGTGACCCGCGACAGGGCAGCTCCTACAATGAGCAGTTCTTC. Translating it yields CAISDPRQGSSYNEQFF.